The 26 T cell receptor beta chains presented below share a single source sample, sequenced in a study of shared clonotypes between healthy human individuals. Assay: immunoSEQ multiplex PCR; the TCRdb copy retains only in-frame clones and omits some. Here the sample spans fewer than 500,000 clones, approximately 79% being singletons. Sequencing input: PBMCs. These receptors were collected from a woman between 35 and 50 years old in good health. Some clones in this sample may be carry-over from other donors' samples.

The chain recombines TRBV19 with TRBJ1-4; 7 positions match TRBD1. Trimming removed 10 bases from V and 7 bases from J; junction bases left unmatched: 9. Germline CDR1 reads LNHDA; CDR2 reads SQIVND (reference sequence). The CDR3 is made up of 13 amino acids. The CDR3 loop is CAIRGGGSEKLFF. The CDR3 nucleotides are TGTGCCATTCGAGGGGGCGGTAGTGAAAAACTGTTTTTT.

This clone came up many times. The rearrangement joins TRBV7-9 to TRBJ2-5, with TRBD1 identical over 9 bases. The ends lost 5 bases at V and 4 bases at J; junction bases unmatched: 14. The germline V gene encodes CDR1 SEHNR and CDR2 FQNEAQ (reference sequence). CDR3 length: 17 residues. The CDR3, as DNA: TGTGCCAGCAGCGAAGGACAGGGGTGGAGTTTAGGAGAGACCCAGTACTTC. Protein product: CASSEGQGWSLGETQYF.

The gene calls are TRBV28 and TRBJ2-1; D unresolved. Germline lookup yields CDR1 MDHEN and CDR2 SYDVKM. V was trimmed by 6 bases and J by 0 bases, leaving 6 bases between them. This CDR3 is built from 13 residues. The CDR3 nucleotides read TGTGCCAGCAGCTCCCCCTCCTACAATGAGCAGTTCTTC. Translation: CASSSPSYNEQFF.

This clone was counted a single time. The V call is TRBV28, the J call TRBJ1-6; a weak D match, TRBD1 (6 bases). The germline gives CDR1 MDHEN, CDR2 SYDVKM. This CDR3 region has 15 residues. The ends were cut back, 7 bases at V and 10 bases at J, with 20 bases in the middle. In DNA form, the CDR3 reads TGTGCCAGCATCCTACAGGGAATCGAAAGATCACCCCTCCACTTT. It specifies CASILQGIERSPLHF.

The V gene is TRBV5-6, the J gene TRBJ2-7; D gene uncertain. CDR1 SGHDT and CDR2 YYEEEE come from the germline V gene. V lost 0 bases to trimming and J lost 0 bases, with 7 bases between them. The CDR3 extends over 14 amino acids. The CDR3 sequence: CASSLVRSSYEQYF. The CDR3 DNA reads TGTGCCAGCAGCTTGGTGCGGAGCTCCTACGAGCAGTACTTC. The full variable domain, its missing parts supplied by reference TRBV5-6 and TRBJ2-7, is DAGVTQSPTHLIKTRGQQVTLRCSPKSGHDTVSWYQQALGQGPQFIFQYYEEEERQRGNFPDRFSGHQFPNYSSELNVNALLLGDSALYLCASSLVRSSYEQYFGPGTRLTVT.

This clone was observed once. The J gene is TRBJ2-7, the V gene TRBV4-1; unclear D gene. Between the trimmed V and J ends, which lost 0 bases and 0 bases, there was a span of 9 bases. The CDR3 has 15 residues. Germline CDR1 and CDR2: MGHRA and YSYEKL. Here the CDR3 reads CASSQEAVISYEQYF. The DNA of the CDR3 is TGCGCCAGCAGCCAAGAGGCAGTAATCTCCTACGAGCAGTACTTC.

The chain couples TRBV28 to TRBJ2-5, with unresolved D. CDR1 is MDHEN and CDR2 is SYDVKM in the germline V gene. V was shortened by 5 bases and J by 2 bases, with 6 bases between the two germline ends. The CDR3 length is 12 residues. The CDR3 loop reads CASSEVQETQYF. In DNA, the CDR3 is TGTGCCAGCAGTGAAGTTCAAGAGACCCAGTACTTC.

This clone was picked up many times. J is TRBJ2-7 and V is TRBV6-1; a possible D gene is TRBD2 (6 bases). The CDR3 sequence is 14 residues long. The V end lost 7 bases, the J end lost 3 bases, and 16 bases lay between the germline ends. Germline CDR1 is MNHNS and CDR2 is SASEGT. For the CDR3, the DNA is TGTGCCAGCACCCGAACCGGGACTCACTACGAGCAGTACTTC. This gives the protein CASTRTGTHYEQYF.

The rearrangement uses TRBV5-1 and TRBJ1-1; no reliable D call. V was shortened by 4 bases and J by 6 bases, with 16 bases between the two germline ends. Germline CDR1 reads SGHRS; CDR2 reads YFSETQ. The CDR3 spans 14 residues. The CDR3 coding sequence is TGCGCCAGCAGCGGCACATCCCCCCGGGCTGAAGCTTTCTTT. Translating gives CASSGTSPRAEAFF.

This clone was seen only once. V usage is TRBV19 and J usage is TRBJ2-7, with TRBD2 identical over 11 bases. The germline CDR1 and CDR2 sequences are LNHDA and SQIVND (reference sequence). The CDR3 is 16 residues long. Trimming cost V 5 bases and J 0 bases; bases outside gene matches: 6. The CDR3, as DNA: TGTGCCAGTAGTCGACTAGCGGGACGACCCTCCTACGAGCAGTACTTC. Amino acid sequence: CASSRLAGRPSYEQYF.

This chain uses TRBV5-6 with TRBJ2-7, with 8 bases lining up with TRBD2. CDR3 length equals 17 residues. CDR1 is SGHDT, CDR2 YYEEEE, per germline. V shed 1 base, J shed 5 bases, and the junction held 14 bases outside the gene matches. CDR3 residues: CASSLSAWAGGPHEQYF. DNA for the CDR3: TGTGCCAGCAGCTTGTCGGCTTGGGCGGGGGGACCGCACGAGCAGTACTTC. The full variable domain, completed using reference TRBV5-6 and TRBJ2-7, is DAGVTQSPTHLIKTRGQQVTLRCSPKSGHDTVSWYQQALGQGPQFIFQYYEEEERQRGNFPDRFSGHQFPNYSSELNVNALLLGDSALYLCASSLSAWAGGPHEQYFGPGTRLTVT.

J is TRBJ2-2 and V is TRBV5-1; tentatively, D is TRBD2 (6 bases). This CDR3 is built from 16 residues. Germline assignment: CDR1 SGHRS and CDR2 YFSETQ. V was cut by 0 bases and J by 1 base, with 10 bases left in between. The CDR3 protein is CASSLGVAVNTGELFF. For the CDR3, the DNA is TGCGCCAGCAGCTTGGGGGTAGCGGTGAACACCGGGGAGCTGTTTTTT. Complete variable domain (other parts from reference TRBV5-1 and TRBJ2-2): KAGVTQTPRYLIKTRGQQVTLSCSPISGHRSVSWYQQTPGQGLQFLFEYFSETQRNKGNFPGRFSGRQFSNSRSEMNVSTLELGDSALYLCASSLGVAVNTGELFFGEGSRLTVL.

Written as DNA, the CDR3 is TGTGCCAGCAGCTTAGTGGGAGAGGCCGGGGAGCTGTTTTTT. Translating gives CASSLVGEAGELFF. V and J are TRBV7-9 and TRBJ2-2, with D possibly matching TRBD2 (5 bases). The CDR3 extends over 14 amino acids. Germline V gene lookup returns CDR1 SEHNR and CDR2 FQNEAQ (reference sequence). The V gene lost 1 base and the J gene lost 6 bases, with 9 bases spanning the gap.

The J gene is TRBJ1-1, the V gene TRBV28; no reliable D call. Germline lookup yields CDR1 MDHEN and CDR2 SYDVKM. Between the trimmed V and J ends, which lost 7 bases and 0 bases, there was a span of 12 bases. The CDR3 consists of 14 residues. CDR3 protein: CASNPPGMNTEAFF. The CDR3 DNA reads TGTGCCAGCAACCCACCGGGGATGAACACTGAAGCTTTCTTT.

The genes are TRBV28 and TRBJ1-1; D unresolved. V lost 3 bases, J lost 4 bases, and 6 bases lay in between. Germline V gives CDR1 MDHEN, CDR2 SYDVKM. CDR3 size: 12 residues. The chain's CDR3 is CASSLFSTEAFF. CDR3 bases: TGTGCCAGCAGTTTGTTTTCCACTGAAGCTTTCTTT.

The chain combines TRBV7-6 with TRBJ2-7; TRBD2 matches at 11 bases. CDR1 SGHVS and CDR2 FNYEAQ come from the germline V gene. V lost 3 bases to trimming and J lost 6 bases; unmatched junction nucleotides: 10. The CDR3 sequence is 16 residues long. DNA of the CDR3: TGTGCCAGCAGCTTTAATCCTAGCGGGAGGCTAAGCGAGCAGTACTTC. It specifies CASSFNPSGRLSEQYF.

A remark on this clone: This sequence may be a read error, since a much larger clone differs from it by one base. J is TRBJ2-2 and V is TRBV6-4; 8 nucleotides align to TRBD1. This CDR3 is built from 15 residues. CDR1 and CDR2 from the germline V gene are MRHNA and SNTAGT. The CDR3 DNA reads as TGTGCCAGCAGTCAGGGGGCTTCGGACACCAGGGAGCTGTTTTTT. Protein sequence: CASSQGASDTRELFF.

This clone came up once. The V call is TRBV29-1, the J call TRBJ2-3; TRBD2 aligns across 7 bases. Germline-derived CDR1 and CDR2 are SQVTM and ANQGSEA. The junction had 12 bases not matched to a gene; V was cut back by 7 bases and J by 2 bases. The CDR3 spans 15 residues. The CDR3 region is CSASGLIDATDTQYF. The CDR3, as DNA: TGCAGCGCATCGGGACTAATCGACGCCACAGATACGCAGTATTTT.

This clone was recorded once. The chain has TRBV29-1 and TRBJ2-7, with TRBD1 identical over 11 bases. V shed 7 bases and J 7 bases; nucleotides not matched to a gene: 6. The CDR3 sequence is 12 residues long. Germline V CDR1 and CDR2: SQVTM, ANQGSEA. This CDR3 is CSAGQGVWEQYF. The CDR3 nucleotides are TGCAGCGCGGGACAGGGGGTTTGGGAGCAGTACTTC.

With regard to this clone: A junction end diverges from the germline sequence, so it may reflect a read error. This sequence joins TRBV18 and TRBJ2-3, with 7 bases that match TRBD2. The CDR3 is 18 amino acids. Looked up from germline, CDR1 is KGHSH and CDR2 is LQKENI. CDR3 sequence: CASPPLLAGSAGVDTQYF. CDR3 DNA: TGTGCCAGCCCACCCCTACTCGCAGGATCGGCGGGAGTAGATACGCAGTATTTT. The whole variable domain, remainder taken from reference TRBV18 and TRBJ2-3, is NAGVMQNPRHLVRRRGQEARLRCSPMKGHSHVYWYRQLPEEGLKFMVYLQKENIIDESGMPKERFSAEFPKEGPSILRIQQVVRGDSAAYFCASPPLLAGSAGVDTQYFGPGTRLTVL.

The rearrangement joins TRBV4-3 to TRBJ2-3, with TRBD2 as a possible D gene (6 bases). The CDR3 sequence is 15 residues long. The germline CDR1 and CDR2 sequences are LGHNA and YSLEER. V was shortened by 1 base and J by 2 bases, with 10 bases between the two germline ends. The CDR3 protein is CASSQGAGVTDTQYF. The CDR3 nucleotides are TGCGCCAGCAGCCAAGGAGCGGGCGTCACAGATACGCAGTATTTT.

This clone was seen only a few times. The V gene is TRBV21-1, the J gene TRBJ2-7; the DNA was not compared with TRBD1, the D call given in the table. TRBV21-1 counts as a pseudogene. The CDR3 covers 17 residues. The CDR3 is CASSKAGQGEDSYEQYF. Written as DNA, the CDR3 is TGTGCCAGCAGCAAAGCCGGACAGGGAGAAGACTCCTACGAGCAGTACTTC.

CDR3 DNA sequence: TGTGCCAGTAGTCTACAGGGGCCCCGCTCTGGGGCCAACGTCCTGACTTTC. Protein sequence: CASSLQGPRSGANVLTF. This rearrangement joins TRBV19 to TRBJ2-6; 7 bases map to TRBD1. Germline V gene sequence: CDR1 LNHDA, CDR2 SQIVND (reference sequence). CDR3 length: 17 residues. Losses at the gene ends were 5 bases for V and 0 bases for J; bases not matched to a gene: 7.

This clone was observed a single time. V is TRBV19 and J is TRBJ2-3; 13 bases align to TRBD2. The V gene's germline CDR1 is LNHDA and CDR2 SQIVND (reference sequence). The CDR3 is made up of 18 amino acids. Trimming at V came to 5 bases and at J to 2 bases, leaving 10 bases not matched to a gene. The CDR3 DNA is TGTGCCAGTAGTCCGGGGACTAGCGGGGCGGGATTCACAGATACGCAGTATTTT. This encodes CASSPGTSGAGFTDTQYF.

The rearrangement links TRBV28 to TRBJ2-1, with D perhaps matching TRBD1 or TRBD2 (6 bases each). Per the germline V gene, CDR1 is MDHEN and CDR2 is SYDVKM. This CDR3 is built from 15 residues. V lost 9 bases to trimming and J lost 0 bases, with 15 bases between them. The CDR3 coding sequence is TGTGCCAGTAGACAAGGAGGGGGCTCCTACAATGAGCAGTTCTTC. This sequence encodes CASRQGGGSYNEQFF.

The chain employs TRBV11-2 and TRBJ2-1; weak D call: TRBD2 (5 bases). CDR1 is SGHAT, CDR2 FQNNGV, per germline. The CDR3 is made up of 13 amino acids. V shed 5 bases and J shed 16 bases, with 21 bases lying between them. The CDR3 is CASSPRSGGSSFF. CDR3 bases: TGTGCCAGCAGCCCACGGTCCGGAGGTTCTAGTTTCTTC.